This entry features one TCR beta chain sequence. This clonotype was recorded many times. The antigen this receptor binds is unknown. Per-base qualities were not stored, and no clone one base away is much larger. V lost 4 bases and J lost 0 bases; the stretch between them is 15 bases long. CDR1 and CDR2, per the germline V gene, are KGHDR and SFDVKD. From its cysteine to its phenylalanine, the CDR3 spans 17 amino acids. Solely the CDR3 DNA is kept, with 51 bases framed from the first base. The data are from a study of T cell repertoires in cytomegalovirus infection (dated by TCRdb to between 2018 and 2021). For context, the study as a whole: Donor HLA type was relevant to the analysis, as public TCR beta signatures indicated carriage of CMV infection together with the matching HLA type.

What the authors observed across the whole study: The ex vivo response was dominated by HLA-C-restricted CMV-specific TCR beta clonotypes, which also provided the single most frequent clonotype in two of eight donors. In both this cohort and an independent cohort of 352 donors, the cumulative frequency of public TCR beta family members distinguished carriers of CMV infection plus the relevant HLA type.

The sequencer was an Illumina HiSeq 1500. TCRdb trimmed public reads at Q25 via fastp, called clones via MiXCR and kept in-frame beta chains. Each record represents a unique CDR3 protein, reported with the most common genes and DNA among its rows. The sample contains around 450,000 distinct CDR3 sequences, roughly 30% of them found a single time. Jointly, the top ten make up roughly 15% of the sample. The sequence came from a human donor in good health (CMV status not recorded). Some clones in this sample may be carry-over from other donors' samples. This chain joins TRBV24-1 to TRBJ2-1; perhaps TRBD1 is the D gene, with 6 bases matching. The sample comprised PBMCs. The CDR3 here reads CATSETTGHGSYNEQFF. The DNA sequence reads TGTGCCACCAGTGAAACGACAGGCCACGGCTCCTACAATGAGCAGTTCTTC.